This T cell receptor (beta chain) was identified in a study of cytomegalovirus exposure and HLA in healthy donors. Overall study: The roughly 120 validation repertoires, a later analysis reported, used the same platform as the approximately 650 first-cohort repertoires.

With respect to this clone: Its antigen remains unidentified.

Findings and caveats of the study: There were some 150 TCR beta chains listed as cytomegalovirus-associated. A subsequent analysis found that TCR clusters from the first cohort also tended to co-occur in the 130 or so validation repertoires, with less than 95% of cluster scores above 0. Specific recognition of CMV antigens was confirmed in vitro for a few chains (all CMV-associated).

Some clones are missing from TCRdb's copy, which holds only in-frame ones; the method was immunoSEQ multiplex PCR. The sample lists about 75,000 clones, around 81% occurring once. With V trimmed by 3 bases and J by 8 bases, 7 bases remained unmatched. The germline CDR1 and CDR2 sequences are GTSNPN and SVGIG (reference sequence). The CDR3 spans 14 residues. This TCR was recovered from a man aged 25-40 years in good health and CMV-seronegative. The source material was PBMCs. V and J are TRBV30 and TRBJ1-6; 7 bases line up with TRBD1. The CDR3 region has the DNA TGTGCCTGGAGCGCCAGCAGGGGGTATTCACCCCTCCACTTT. It translates to CAWSASRGYSPLHF.